A selection of T cell receptor beta chains follows, all from one sample in a study of T cells in Graves' hyperthyroidism and ophthalmopathy. TCRdb itself ran the multiplex PCR reads through MiXCR, one entry per CDR3 protein. The table lists a few hundred thousand distinct CDR3 sequences, roughly 13% of them singletons. Input material: blood. These receptors all stem from a woman aged 18 to 35 with Graves' hyperthyroidism. Each CDR3 is given with its conserved first and last residue. The D gene is left open where the match is weak. Clone size is given for some rows only: seen once, a few or many times, or a class if the clone is expanded.

>.|TRBV5-1|many|15|TRBJ1-4
TGCGCCAGCAGCCCGCCGGCGTCGGCGGGAGAAAAACTGTTTTTT
CASSPPASAGEKLFF
>TRBD1|TRBV7-9|.|20|TRBJ1-5
TGTGCCAGCAGCTTAGCCGAATCCGGGACAGGGGACGATAGCAATCAGCCCCAGCATTTT
CASSLAESGTGDDSNQPQHF
>.|TRBV3-1|many|13|TRBJ2-7
TGTGCCAGCAGCCAAGGTCCGGAGGTCGAGCAGTACTTC
CASSQGPEVEQYF
>.|TRBV29-1|.|12|TRBJ2-1
TGCAGCGTTGGAGAACGCTACAATGAGCAGTTCTTC
CSVGERYNEQFF
>.|TRBV30|many|12|TRBJ2-7
TGTGCCTGGAGTACTGACAGTTACGAGCAGTACTTC
CAWSTDSYEQYF
>.|TRBV28|many|12|TRBJ2-1
TGTGCCAGCGGGAGAGGCTACAATGAGCAGTTCTTC
CASGRGYNEQFF
>.|TRBV14|many|16|TRBJ2-2
TGTGCCAGCAGACTGACAGGGAGGATGAGCACCGGGGAGCTGTTTTTT
CASRLTGRMSTGELFF
>.|TRBV20-1|few|13|TRBJ1-1
TGCAGTGCTAGAAGGACGGAGGGGACTGAAGCTTTCTTT
CSARRTEGTEAFF
>.|TRBV5-1|.|13|TRBJ2-1
TGCGCCAGCAGCCCGCGGATCAGCTATGAGCAGTTCTTC
CASSPRISYEQFF
>TRBD1|TRBV7-9|many|17|TRBJ1-2
TGTGCCAGCAGCTTAGCGGGTACAGGGGGCCTTAAGGAAGGCTACACCTTC
CASSLAGTGGLKEGYTF
>TRBD2|TRBV29-1|few|14|TRBJ2-3
TGCAGCGTTCGTCCCGGGACTAGTTTTGATACGCAGTATTTT
CSVRPGTSFDTQYF
>.|TRBV20-1|.|13|TRBJ1-1
TGCAGTGCTAGGGGCAGGTCCGACACTGAAGCTTTCTTT
CSARGRSDTEAFF
>.|TRBV6-2/TRBV6-3|few|15|TRBJ1-5
TGTGCCAGCAGTTACATCTCCCCAAGCAATCAGCCCCAGCATTTT
CASSYISPSNQPQHF
>TRBD2|TRBV12-3/TRBV12-4|.|16|TRBJ2-5
TGTGCCAGCAGTTTAACGGCTAGCGGGAGGCGAGAGACCCAGTACTTC
CASSLTASGRRETQYF
>.|TRBV20-1|many|19|TRBJ1-5
TGCAGTGCTAGTCTCAAGACCCTAGGGTCCTTCGTGAGCAATCAGCCCCAGCATTTT
CSASLKTLGSFVSNQPQHF
>.|TRBV28|many|15|TRBJ2-7
TGTACCAGCAGTTCCCTCGGACACCAGGGGTACGAGCAGTACTTC
CTSSSLGHQGYEQYF
>.|TRBV28|many|18|TRBJ2-1
TGTGCCAGCAGTGCCAAAACTAGGGTTTATAGCTCCTACAATGAGCAGTTCTTC
CASSAKTRVYSSYNEQFF
>.|TRBV6-5|many|15|TRBJ1-5
TGTGCCAGCAGTTACTCGTTCGATAGCAATCAGCCCCAGCATTTT
CASSYSFDSNQPQHF
>.|TRBV28|many|15|TRBJ2-7
TGTGCCAGCAGTTTAGGGGGGCCCAGCTCCTACGAGCAGTACTTC
CASSLGGPSSYEQYF
>.|TRBV28|.|14|TRBJ1-5
TGTGCCAGCAGTTTCGGGGCGGGTAATCAGCCCCAGCATTTT
CASSFGAGNQPQHF
>.|TRBV29-1|many|14|TRBJ2-1
TGCAGCGTTCCGGATGGGGCTGGATACAATGAGCAGTTCTTC
CSVPDGAGYNEQFF
>TRBD1|TRBV25-1|.|14|TRBJ1-4
TGTGCCAGCGGGGGGGGAGGGGGCGGTGAAAAACTGTTTTTT
CASGGGGGGEKLFF
>.|TRBV6-1|.|13|TRBJ1-3
TGTGCCAGCAAGTCATCAGATGGAAACACCATATATTTT
CASKSSDGNTIYF
>.|TRBV28|many|11|TRBJ2-7
TGTGCCAGCAGGTCCAGATACGAGCAGTACTTC
CASRSRYEQYF
>.|TRBV6-6|few|12|TRBJ2-1
TGTGCCAGCAGTTACGGGGAGAATGAGCAGTTCTTC
CASSYGENEQFF
>.|TRBV29-1|.|14|TRBJ1-2
TGCAGCGTTGGAGGGCTTGGGACGGCCGCCGACTACACCTTC
CSVGGLGTAADYTF
>TRBD1|TRBV20-1|many|14|TRBJ2-1
TGCAGTGCTAGTCCGGGACAGCTATACAATGAGCAGTTCTTC
CSASPGQLYNEQFF
>.|TRBV11-2|.|17|TRBJ2-1
TGTGCCAGCAGCTTAGGCCCCAGGGGCGCGGTCTACAATGAGCAGTTCTTC
CASSLGPRGAVYNEQFF
>TRBD2|TRBV20-1|.|14|TRBJ2-7
TGCAGTGCTAGAGATCGGGACTACACCTACGAGCAGTACTTC
CSARDRDYTYEQYF
>TRBD1|TRBV20-1|many|18|TRBJ1-5
TGCAGTGCTAGAGATGAAAGGACCGTGCGACAGGGGAATCAGCCCCAGCATTTT
CSARDERTVRQGNQPQHF
>TRBD1|TRBV20-1|.|15|TRBJ2-7
TGCAGTGCTAGAGATCCGGGACAGGGACTCTACGAGCAGTACTTC
CSARDPGQGLYEQYF
>.|TRBV28|few|13|TRBJ1-6
TGTGCCAGCAGCATCCCCCTGGCGGGGACCCTCCACTTT
CASSIPLAGTLHF
>.|TRBV7-9|.|12|TRBJ1-5
TGTGCCAGCAGCCCTCAAGATCAGCCCCAGCATTTT
CASSPQDQPQHF
>.|TRBV28|.|15|TRBJ1-2
TGTGCCAGCACCGTTATCGCCGAAACCAACTATGGCTACACCTTC
CASTVIAETNYGYTF
>.|TRBV4-1|many|14|TRBJ1-2
TGCGCCAGCAGCCCCTTAATGGAGGACTATGGCTACACCTTC
CASSPLMEDYGYTF
>.|TRBV10-1|.|14|TRBJ1-1
TGCGCCAGCAGTGAGGGGGATCCGGGCACTGAAGCTTTCTTT
CASSEGDPGTEAFF
>TRBD1|TRBV7-3|many|16|TRBJ1-1
TGTGCCAGCAGCTCGGGGACAGGGGTTTTGAACACTGAAGCTTTCTTT
CASSSGTGVLNTEAFF
>TRBD1|TRBV12-3/TRBV12-4|many|14|TRBJ1-1
TGTGCCAGCAGTAAGACAGGGTGGGCGACTGAAGCTTTCTTT
CASSKTGWATEAFF
>TRBD2|TRBV12-3/TRBV12-4|.|14|TRBJ2-5
TGTGCCAGCAACATCGGACTAGACCAAGAGACCCAGTACTTC
CASNIGLDQETQYF
>TRBD1|TRBV7-2|.|14|TRBJ1-1
TGTGCCAGCAGCTTAGCTTGGACAGGGCCCGAGACTTTCTTT
CASSLAWTGPETFF
>TRBD2|TRBV4-1|.|16|TRBJ2-3
TGCGCCAGCAGCCTAGCGGTGGCGGGAGCGGTAGATACGCAGTATTTT
CASSLAVAGAVDTQYF
>TRBD1|TRBV20-1|many|18|TRBJ1-5
TGCAGTGCTCTGACGCGACAGGGTGGGTCTTCTAGCAATCAGCCCCAGCATTTT
CSALTRQGGSSSNQPQHF
>TRBD1|TRBV6-1|few|14|TRBJ1-1
TGTGCCAGCAGTGGGGACAGGGAATACACTGAAGCTTTCTTT
CASSGDREYTEAFF
>.|TRBV18|many|16|TRBJ2-5
TGTGCCAGCTCACCGGGCCTCGACAGGAGACAAGAGACCCAGTACTTC
CASSPGLDRRQETQYF
>.|TRBV4-1|many|15|TRBJ1-1
TGCGCCAGCAGCCAAGGCCCCGGACTGAACACTGAAGCTTTCTTT
CASSQGPGLNTEAFF
>TRBD2|TRBV6-2/TRBV6-3|few|18|TRBJ2-1
TGTGCCAGCAGGCCTACTAAGGGGCGGGAGGGTCCTATCAATGAGCAGTTCTTC
CASRPTKGREGPINEQFF
>TRBD1|TRBV18|many|15|TRBJ2-7
TGTGCCAGCTCACGCACAGGGGGCGAGGGGAACGAGCAGTACTTC
CASSRTGGEGNEQYF
>TRBD1|TRBV29-1|many|14|TRBJ2-5
TGCAGCGTACCCTGGACAGGGGCGAGAGAGACCCAGTACTTC
CSVPWTGARETQYF
>TRBD2|TRBV20-1|many|13|TRBJ2-7
TGCAGTGCAAGACTAGCGGGAGCAAACGAGCAGTACTTC
CSARLAGANEQYF
>.|TRBV30|many|14|TRBJ2-7
TGTGCCTGGAGGCCGGGACCAACCTCCTACGAGCAGTACTTC
CAWRPGPTSYEQYF
>.|TRBV27|.|16|TRBJ1-1
TGTGCCAGCAGTTCATACACGGGACGGCCGAACACTGAAGCTTTCTTT
CASSSYTGRPNTEAFF
>.|TRBV7-9|few|15|TRBJ1-4
TGTGCCAGCAGCTTCTCAGGCGAAATTAGTGAAAAACTGTTTTTT
CASSFSGEISEKLFF
>TRBD1|TRBV20-1|many|13|TRBJ2-5
TGCAGTGCTGTACAGGGGGGAAAAGAGACCCAGTACTTC
CSAVQGGKETQYF
>TRBD1|TRBV28|many|15|TRBJ1-1
TGTGCCAGCAGTTTGGCCTTGACAGGGGGCACTGAAGCTTTCTTT
CASSLALTGGTEAFF
>TRBD1|TRBV19|.|14|TRBJ1-5
TGTGCCAGTAGGACAGGGGCTAGCAATCAGCCCCAGCATTTT
CASRTGASNQPQHF